This TCR beta chain was observed in a study of blood T cells in healthy people across ages. Across the study: T cells yielded about one barcoded beta molecule per two cells through template switching. Study outcomes and limitations: Because sorting was not performed, PBMCs prevented conclusive naive versus antigen-experienced comparison. The study found TCR beta diversity correlated strongly with naive T cell percentage.

This clonotype was seen only a few times. What it binds is unknown. The study recruited healthy Caucasian donors from Russia who were aged about 6 to 95. Together with a sample-barcoded 5' primer, a J-beta primer mix was included in a second PCR lasting about 6 to 12 cycles. TCRdb reprocessed the 5' RACE reads with MiXCR, giving one entry per CDR3 protein. The table records about 1.6 million distinct CDR3 sequences, roughly a third of them present only once. Source material: blood. This TCR was recovered from a woman in her twenties or thirties in good health.

Here the CDR3 reads CASNPQGVYTEAFF. Written as DNA, the CDR3 is TGTGCCAGCAATCCTCAGGGAGTCTACACTGAAGCTTTCTTT. J is TRBJ1-1 and V is TRBV12-3 or TRBV12-4; D may be TRBD1 (5 bases). The CDR3 covers 14 residues. The V end lost 7 bases, the J end lost 3 bases, and 15 bases lay between the germline ends.